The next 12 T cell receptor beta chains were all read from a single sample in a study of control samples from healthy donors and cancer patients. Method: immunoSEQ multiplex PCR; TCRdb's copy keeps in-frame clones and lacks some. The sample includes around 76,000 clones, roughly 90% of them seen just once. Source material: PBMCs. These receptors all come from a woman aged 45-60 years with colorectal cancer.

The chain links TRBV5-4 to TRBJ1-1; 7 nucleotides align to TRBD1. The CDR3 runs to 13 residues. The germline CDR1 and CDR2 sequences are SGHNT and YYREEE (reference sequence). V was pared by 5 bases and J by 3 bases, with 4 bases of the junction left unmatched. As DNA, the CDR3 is TGTGCCAGCAGTCAGGGGGTAGACACTGAAGCTTTCTTT. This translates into CASSQGVDTEAFF.

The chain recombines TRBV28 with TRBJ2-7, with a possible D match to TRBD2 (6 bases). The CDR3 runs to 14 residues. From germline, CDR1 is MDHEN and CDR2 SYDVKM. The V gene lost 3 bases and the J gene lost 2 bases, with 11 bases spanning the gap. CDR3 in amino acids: CASSFRGFAYEQYV. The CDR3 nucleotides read TGTGCCAGCAGTTTTCGGGGGTTCGCCTACGAGCAGTACGTC.

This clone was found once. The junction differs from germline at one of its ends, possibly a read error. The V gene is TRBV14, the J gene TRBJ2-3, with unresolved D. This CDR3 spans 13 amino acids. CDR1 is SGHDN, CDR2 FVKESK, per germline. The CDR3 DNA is TGTGCCAGCAGCCAGACGGAAGTAACGTTACCTGATTTT. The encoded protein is CASSQTEVTLPDF.

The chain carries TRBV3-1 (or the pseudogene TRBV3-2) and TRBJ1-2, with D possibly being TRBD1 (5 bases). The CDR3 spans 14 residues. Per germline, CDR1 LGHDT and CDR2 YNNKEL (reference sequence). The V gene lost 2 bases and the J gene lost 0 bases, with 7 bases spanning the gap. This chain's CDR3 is CASSQQGSNYGYTF. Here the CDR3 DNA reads TGTGCCAGCAGCCAACAGGGATCTAACTATGGCTACACCTTC.

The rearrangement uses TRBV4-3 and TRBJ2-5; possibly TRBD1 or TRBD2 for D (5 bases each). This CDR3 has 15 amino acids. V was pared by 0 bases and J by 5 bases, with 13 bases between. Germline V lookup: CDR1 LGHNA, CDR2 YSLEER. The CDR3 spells CASSQDVGVGETQYF. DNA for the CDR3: TGCGCCAGCAGCCAAGATGTGGGGGTAGGGGAGACCCAGTACTTC.

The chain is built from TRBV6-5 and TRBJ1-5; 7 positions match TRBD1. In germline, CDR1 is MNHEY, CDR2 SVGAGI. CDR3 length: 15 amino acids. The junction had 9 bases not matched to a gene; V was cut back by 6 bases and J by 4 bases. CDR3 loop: CASRKQQGPNQPQHF. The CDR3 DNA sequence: TGTGCCAGCAGGAAACAACAGGGGCCGAATCAGCCCCAGCATTTT.

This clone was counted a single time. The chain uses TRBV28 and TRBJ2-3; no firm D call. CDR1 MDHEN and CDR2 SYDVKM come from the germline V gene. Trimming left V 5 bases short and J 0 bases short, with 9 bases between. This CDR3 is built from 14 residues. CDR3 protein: CASSPSLSTDTQYF. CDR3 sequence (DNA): TGTGCCAGCAGTCCGTCGTTAAGCACAGATACGCAGTATTTT.

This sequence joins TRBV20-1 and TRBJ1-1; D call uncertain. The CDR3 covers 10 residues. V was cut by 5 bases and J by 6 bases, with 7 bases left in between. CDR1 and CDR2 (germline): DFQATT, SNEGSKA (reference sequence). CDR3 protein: CSAPPPEAFF. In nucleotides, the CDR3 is TGCAGTGCTCCCCCCCCTGAAGCTTTCTTT.

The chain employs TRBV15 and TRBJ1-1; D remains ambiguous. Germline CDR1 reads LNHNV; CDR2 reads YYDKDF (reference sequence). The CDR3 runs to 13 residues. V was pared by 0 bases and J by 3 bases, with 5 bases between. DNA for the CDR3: TGTGCCACCAGCAGAGATGGAGACACTGAAGCTTTCTTT. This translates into CATSRDGDTEAFF. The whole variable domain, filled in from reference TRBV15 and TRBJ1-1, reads DAMVIQNPRYQVTQFGKPVTLSCSQTLNHNVMYWYQQKSSQAPKLLFHYYDKDFNNEADTPDNFQSRRPNTSFCFLDIRSPGLGDTAMYLCATSRDGDTEAFFGQGTRLTVV.

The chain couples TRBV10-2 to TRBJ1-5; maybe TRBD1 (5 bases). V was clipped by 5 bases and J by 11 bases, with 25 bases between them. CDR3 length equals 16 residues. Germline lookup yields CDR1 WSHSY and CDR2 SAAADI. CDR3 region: CASSSEGQDKAVSQHF. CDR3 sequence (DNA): TGCGCCAGCAGTAGTGAGGGGCAGGACAAGGCTGTGTCCCAGCATTTT.

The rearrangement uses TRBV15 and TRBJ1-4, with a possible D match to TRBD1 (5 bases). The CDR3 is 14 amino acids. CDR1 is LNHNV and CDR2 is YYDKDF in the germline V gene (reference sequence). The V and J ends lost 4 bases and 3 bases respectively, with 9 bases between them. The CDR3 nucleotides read TGTGCCACCAGCACCCGACAGCCTAATGAAAAACTGTTTTTT. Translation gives CATSTRQPNEKLFF.

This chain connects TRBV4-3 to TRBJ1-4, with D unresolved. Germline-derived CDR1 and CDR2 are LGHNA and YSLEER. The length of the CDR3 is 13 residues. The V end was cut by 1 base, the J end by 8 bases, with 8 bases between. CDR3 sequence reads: CASSQGVVEKLFF. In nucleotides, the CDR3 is TGCGCCAGCAGCCAAGGGGTAGTCGAAAAACTGTTTTTT.